The 22 T cell receptor beta chains below come from one sample, sequenced in a study of brain T cells in children with intractable seizures. This table comes from immunoSEQ multiplex PCR, and its TCRdb copy is limited to in-frame clones, with some not included. Here the sample spans about 80,000 clones, around nine tenths being singletons. Sequenced here: peripheral blood, sampled at surgery. Receptor source: a girl aged 2 to 10 with Rasmussen encephalitis and intractable seizures.

This rearrangement joins TRBV20-1 to TRBJ1-1; possible D gene TRBD1, 6 bases. CDR1 is DFQATT and CDR2 is SNEGSKA in the germline V gene (reference sequence). V shed 6 bases and J shed 4 bases, with 9 bases lying between them. The CDR3 is made up of 11 amino acids. CDR3 sequence reads: CSAEGGTEAFF. CDR3 bases: TGCAGTGCCGAGGGGGGCACTGAAGCTTTCTTT.

V usage is TRBV4-1 and J usage is TRBJ1-1; 7 bases are shared with TRBD1. The CDR3 consists of 14 residues. Losses at the gene ends were 3 bases for V and 4 bases for J; bases not matched to a gene: 5. CDR1 is MGHRA and CDR2 is YSYEKL in the germline V gene. Here the CDR3 reads CASSHPGGSTEAFF. The CDR3 DNA sequence: TGCGCCAGCAGCCACCCAGGGGGTAGCACTGAAGCTTTCTTT.

The chain employs TRBV5-1 and TRBJ1-1; D call uncertain. Per germline, CDR1 SGHRS and CDR2 YFSETQ. V lost 4 bases and J 0 bases, leaving 13 bases between the germline ends. This CDR3 spans 15 amino acids. CDR3 nucleotides: TGCGCCAGCAGCCCTGAAGCAGTGATGAACACTGAAGCTTTCTTT. The encoded protein is CASSPEAVMNTEAFF. Full variable domain (rest looked up from reference TRBV5-1 and TRBJ1-1): KAGVTQTPRYLIKTRGQQVTLSCSPISGHRSVSWYQQTPGQGLQFLFEYFSETQRNKGNFPGRFSGRQFSNSRSEMNVSTLELGDSALYLCASSPEAVMNTEAFFGQGTRLTVV.

For the CDR3, the DNA is TGTGCCAGCAGCCTTCTTTGGGAAAACCACCAAGAGACCCAGTACTTC. Translated, it gives CASSLLWENHQETQYF. The chain combines TRBV7-8 with TRBJ2-5; D call uncertain. The CDR3 runs to 16 residues. Trimming removed 5 bases from V and 0 bases from J, with 16 bases in between. Germline V gives CDR1 SGHVS, CDR2 FQNEAQ.

The sample holds one count of this clone. The genes are TRBV6-5 and TRBJ2-2; tentatively, D is TRBD1 or TRBD2 (5 bases each). CDR1 is MNHEY and CDR2 is SVGAGI in the germline V gene. The CDR3 runs to 15 residues. V lost 7 bases and J 3 bases, leaving 15 bases between the germline ends. CDR3 loop: CASTEMGRDTGELFF. CDR3 DNA sequence: TGTGCCAGCACCGAGATGGGACGGGACACCGGGGAGCTGTTTTTT.

This chain joins TRBV18 and TRBJ1-1, with TRBD1 matching over 7 bases. Germline trimming cut 1 base from V and 6 bases from J; bases unmatched to any gene: 8. CDR3 length equals 15 residues. Germline loops: CDR1 KGHSH, CDR2 LQKENI. This chain's CDR3 is CASSPLGQVFPEAFF. DNA for the CDR3: TGTGCCAGCTCACCACTCGGACAGGTCTTCCCTGAAGCTTTCTTT.

This chain connects TRBV3-1 (or the pseudogene TRBV3-2) to TRBJ2-7, with D unclear. This CDR3 contains 13 residues. Trimming left V 2 bases short and J 0 bases short, with 5 bases between. Germline CDR1 is LGHDT and CDR2 is YNNKEL (reference sequence). The CDR3 reads CASSQRYSYEQYF. CDR3 in DNA: TGTGCCAGCAGCCAACGATACTCCTACGAGCAGTACTTC.

V is TRBV9 and J is TRBJ2-3; 8 nucleotides line up with TRBD1. CDR3 size: 17 residues. The germline gives CDR1 SGDLS, CDR2 YYNGEE. The trim removed 3 bases at V and 0 bases at J, leaving 9 bases unmatched. CDR3 in DNA: TGTGCCAGCAGCGACGCCGGGACAGGAGCTAGCACAGATACGCAGTATTTT. This gives the protein CASSDAGTGASTDTQYF.

This chain connects TRBV6-1 to TRBJ2-6, with D possibly matching TRBD2 (6 bases). Looked up from germline, CDR1 is MNHNS and CDR2 is SASEGT. CDR3 length: 17 residues. Trimming took off 0 bases at V and 0 bases at J, with 9 bases between the two ends. The CDR3 sequence: CASSEAGLNSGANVLTF. In DNA form, the CDR3 reads TGTGCCAGCAGTGAAGCGGGACTCAACTCTGGGGCCAACGTCCTGACTTTC.

This chain connects TRBV5-5 to TRBJ1-3; D call uncertain. The V gene lost 0 bases and the J gene lost 4 bases, with 8 bases spanning the gap. Germline V gene lookup returns CDR1 SGHKS and CDR2 YYEKEE (reference sequence). CDR3 length equals 14 residues. The CDR3 loop reads CASSLVGHGNTIYF. Here the CDR3 DNA reads TGTGCCAGCAGCTTGGTAGGGCACGGAAACACCATATATTTT. The full variable domain, rest sourced from reference TRBV5-5 and TRBJ1-3, is DAGVTQSPTHLIKTRGQQVTLRCSPISGHKSVSWYQQVLGQGPQFIFQYYEKEERGRGNFPDRFSARQFPNYSSELNVNALLLGDSALYLCASSLVGHGNTIYFGEGSWLTVV.

The genes are TRBV2 and TRBJ2-5, with 12 nucleotides matching TRBD2. Trimming cost V 4 bases and J 8 bases; bases outside gene matches: 8. The CDR3 contains 15 residues. Germline CDR1 and CDR2: SNHLY and FYNNEI. CDR3 DNA: TGTGCCAGCAGTGCGGCTAGCGGGGGGGCCGAAACCCAGTACTTC. Protein product: CASSAASGGAETQYF.

The CDR3 nucleotides are TGTGCCACCAGCAGAACTAGCGGCGGGCCCACCGGGGAGCTGTTTTTT. Its translation: CATSRTSGGPTGELFF. The rearrangement joins TRBV15 to TRBJ2-2, with 8 bases that match TRBD2. Germline lookup yields CDR1 LNHNV and CDR2 YYDKDF (reference sequence). This CDR3 contains 16 residues. Losses at the gene ends were 2 bases for V and 4 bases for J; bases not matched to a gene: 6.

CDR3 in amino acids: CASGLVRGTGGTEAFF. As DNA, the CDR3 is TGTGCTAGTGGTTTGGTACGAGGGACAGGTGGAACTGAAGCTTTCTTT. V is TRBV12-5 and J is TRBJ1-1, with TRBD1 matching over 8 bases. V trimming: 0 bases; J trimming: 5 bases; junction bases outside the gene matches: 8. The CDR3 is 16 residues long. Germline values: CDR1 LGHNT, CDR2 FRNRAP. Together with reference TRBV12-5 and TRBJ1-1, the CDR3 gives the full variable domain: DARVTQTPRHKVTEMGQEVTMRCQPILGHNTVFWYRQTMMQGLELLAYFRNRAPLDDSGMPKDRFSAEMPDATLATLKIQPSEPRDSAVYFCASGLVRGTGGTEAFFGQGTRLTVV.

This chain links TRBV27 with TRBJ2-5, with D unclear. V was trimmed by 7 bases and J by 3 bases, leaving 9 bases between them. This CDR3 comprises 12 residues. Germline CDR1 MNHEY, CDR2 SMNVEV (reference sequence). CDR3 in amino acids: CASTLQEETQYF. The CDR3 DNA sequence: TGTGCCAGCACCCTCCAGGAAGAGACCCAGTACTTC.

The V and J genes are TRBV3-1 (or the pseudogene TRBV3-2) and TRBJ2-7, with D possibly matching TRBD1 (6 bases). Germline CDR1 is LGHDT and CDR2 is YNNKEL (reference sequence). The CDR3 loop spans 14 amino acids. With 6 bases removed from V and 2 bases from J, the gap between germline ends came to 14 bases. The CDR3 bases are TGTGCCAGCAGTTACATGACAGGACCCTACGAGCAGTACTTC. Amino acid sequence: CASSYMTGPYEQYF.

The chain has TRBV6-5 and TRBJ2-7; D remains ambiguous. V was pared by 7 bases and J by 3 bases, with 13 bases between. In germline, CDR1 is MNHEY, CDR2 SVGAGI. The CDR3 covers 13 residues. Here the CDR3 reads CASTHSPGYEQYF. CDR3 nucleotides: TGTGCCAGCACCCACTCTCCGGGCTACGAGCAGTACTTC.

This clone was counted a single time. The CDR3 DNA follows: TGTGCCACCAGTGATTTGCTGGCAGACGAGCAGTACTTC. Translation gives CATSDLLADEQYF. V and J are TRBV24-1 and TRBJ2-7, with D hard to call. Trimming stripped 0 bases from V and 5 bases from J, with 7 bases between. The CDR3 is 13 amino acids. Germline-derived CDR1 and CDR2 are KGHDR and SFDVKD.

The chain joins TRBV27 to TRBJ2-7; 9 nucleotides align to TRBD2. This CDR3 is built from 14 residues. From germline, CDR1 is MNHEY and CDR2 SMNVEV (reference sequence). V trimming: 5 bases; J trimming: 2 bases; junction bases outside the gene matches: 4. The CDR3 DNA follows: TGTGCCAGCAGTCGACTAGCGGAACCCTACGAGCAGTACTTC. Amino acids: CASSRLAEPYEQYF.

This chain uses TRBV27 with TRBJ2-6; 9 bases fit TRBD1. The CDR3 extends over 18 amino acids. Germline loops: CDR1 MNHEY, CDR2 SMNVEV (reference sequence). After removal of 5 bases from V and 4 bases from J, the junction contained 12 bases not matched to a gene. The CDR3 loop is CASSPRPGTGFGANVLTF. In DNA, the CDR3 is TGTGCCAGCAGTCCGCGTCCCGGGACAGGGTTCGGGGCCAACGTCCTGACTTTC.

This clone showed up just once. The rearrangement links TRBV21-1 to TRBJ2-7; TRBD1 is the table's D call, not checked against the DNA. TRBV21-1 is annotated as a pseudogene. The length of the CDR3 is 15 residues. The DNA of the CDR3 is TGTGCCAGCAGCGCTTCCGGGACAGGCCCCTTCGAGCAGTACTTC. Protein product: CASSASGTGPFEQYF.

About this clone itself: Compared with germline, one end of the junction differs, possibly owing to a read error. This chain joins TRBV7-9 and TRBJ1-2; 7 nucleotides agree with TRBD1. CDR1 is SEHNR, CDR2 FQNEAQ, per germline (reference sequence). This CDR3 has 11 residues. CDR3 region: CASSFSGQALF. The CDR3 DNA sequence: TGTGCCAGCAGCTTTAGTGGACAGGCCCTCTTC. Complete variable domain (other parts from reference TRBV7-9 and TRBJ1-2): DTGVSQNPRHKITKRGQNVTFRCDPISEHNRLYWYRQTLGQGPEFLTYFQNEAQLEKSRLLSDRFSAERPKGSFSTLEIQRTEQGDSAMYLCASSFSGQALFGSGTRLTVV.

The J gene is TRBJ1-3, the V gene TRBV5-4; the D is unclear. The CDR3 extends over 14 amino acids. The germline V gene encodes CDR1 SGHNT and CDR2 YYREEE (reference sequence). The V gene lost 2 bases and the J gene lost 4 bases, with 10 bases spanning the gap. The chain's CDR3 is CASSLKNQGNTIYF. Written as DNA, the CDR3 is TGTGCCAGCAGCTTAAAAAATCAAGGAAACACCATATATTTT.